This T cell receptor (beta chain) appears in the sequencing data of a study of cytomegalovirus exposure and HLA in healthy donors. Germline-derived CDR1 and CDR2 are SGHDT and YYEEEE. This CDR3 spans 11 amino acids. It was with 60 Vbeta and 13 Jbeta primers that the PCR ran. Data came from immunoSEQ multiplex PCR; TCRdb stores just in-frame clones and leaves some out. The top ten hold less than 5% of the sample, which has 100,000 to 150,000 clones, approximately 73% seen once. In its sample, this clone was seen a few times. One end of the junction varies from germline; a read error may be responsible. Donors in the study were healthy people who gave bone marrow.

The rearrangement uses TRBV5-6 and TRBJ1-1, with D unresolved. The receptor was derived from a man aged 55-75 years in good health and CMV-seropositive. Input material: PBMCs. The CDR3 coding sequence is TGTGCCAGCAGCTTGAACAGTGAAGCTTTCTTT. Amino acid sequence: CASSLNSEAFF.